The entry that follows covers one TCR beta chain sequence. Antigen specificity is unknown. Each TCR beta cDNA library carried unique molecular identifiers. Via MiXCR, TCRdb re-called the PCR reads, giving one row per CDR3 protein. Of approximately 660,000 distinct CDR3 sequences listed, about 60% are singletons. V lost 2 bases and J lost 6, with 8 bases in between. This CDR3 comprises 13 residues. The record originates from a study of post-analysis software for immune sequencing data. Study outcomes and limitations: In patients, about five TRBV segments were more frequent than in controls, with TRBV5-6, TRBV5-1 and TRBV20-1 among them.

The chain carries TRBV12-3 or TRBV12-4 and TRBJ2-1; D is unclear. The specimen was blood. The sequence came from a girl aged 2 to 10 with multiple sclerosis. DNA for the CDR3: TGTGCCAGCAGTTTAAGCCCCCTCAATGAGCAGTTCTTC. It is translated as CASSLSPLNEQFF.